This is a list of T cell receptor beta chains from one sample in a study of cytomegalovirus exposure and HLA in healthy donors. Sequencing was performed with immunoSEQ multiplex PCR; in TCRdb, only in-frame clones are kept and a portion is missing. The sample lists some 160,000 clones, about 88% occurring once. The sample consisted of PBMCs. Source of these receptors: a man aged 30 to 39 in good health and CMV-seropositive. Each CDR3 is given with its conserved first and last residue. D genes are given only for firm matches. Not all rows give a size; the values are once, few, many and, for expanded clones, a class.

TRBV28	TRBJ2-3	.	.	TGTGCCAGCAGGCCCGGGGGCACAGATACGCAGTATTTT	CASRPGGTDTQYF
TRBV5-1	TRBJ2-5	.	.	TGCGCCAGCAGGGGGAGGTGGAAGGAACAAGAGACCCAGTACTTC	CASRGRWKEQETQYF
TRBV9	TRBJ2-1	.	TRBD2	TGTGCCAGCAGCGTGGGACCGACTAGCGGAGGCGAGAAAGGTTACAATGAGCAGTTCTTC	CASSVGPTSGGEKGYNEQFF
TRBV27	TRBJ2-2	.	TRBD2	TGTGCCAGCAGTCCGGAGGGCGGGGGTTTCGGGGAGCTGTTTTTT	CASSPEGGGFGELFF
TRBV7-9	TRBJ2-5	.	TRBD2	TGTGCCAGCAGACGACTAGCGCAAGAGACCCAGTACTTC	CASRRLAQETQYF
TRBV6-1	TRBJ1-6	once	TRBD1	TGTGCCAGCAGTCCAGACAGGGGGCTGAATTCACCCCTCCACTTT	CASSPDRGLNSPLHF
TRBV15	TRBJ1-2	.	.	TGTGCCACCAGCAGAGAAACAGAAGTCAACTATGGCTACACCTTC	CATSRETEVNYGYTF
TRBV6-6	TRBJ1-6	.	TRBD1	TGTGCCAGCGAGCAGGGGGCTTCACCCCTCCACTTT	CASEQGASPLHF
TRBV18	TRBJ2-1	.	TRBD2	TGTGCCAGCTCACCACGGCTAGCGGGAGGGCCGGGTAATGAGCAGTTCTTC	CASSPRLAGGPGNEQFF
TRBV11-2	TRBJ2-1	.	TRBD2	TGTGCCAGCAGGACTAGCGGGAGACTTGAGCAGTTCTTC	CASRTSGRLEQFF
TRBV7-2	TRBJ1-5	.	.	TGTGCCAGCAGCTTAGTGGGGGGTAATCAGCCCCAGCATTTT	CASSLVGGNQPQHF
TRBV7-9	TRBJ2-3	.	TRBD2	TGTGCCAGTCCGGGACTAGCGGCAGATACGCAGTATTTT	CASPGLAADTQYF
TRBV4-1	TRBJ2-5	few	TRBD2	TGCGCCAGCAGCCAAGGACTAGCGGGAGGCCAAGAGACCCAGTACTTC	CASSQGLAGGQETQYF
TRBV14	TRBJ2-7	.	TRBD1	TGTGCCAGCAGCCAAAGGTCGAGAGGGGGCGACGAGCAGTACTTC	CASSQRSRGGDEQYF
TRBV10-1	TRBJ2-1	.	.	TGCGCCAGCAGTGAAGTTTCCCAGGGGTCTGGCAATGAGCAGTTCTTC	CASSEVSQGSGNEQFF
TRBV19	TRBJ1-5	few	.	TGTGCCAGTAGTGTACTTAATCAGCCCCAGCATTTT	CASSVLNQPQHF
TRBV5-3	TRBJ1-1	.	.	TGTGCCAGAAGCTTGGCCCTCGAAGAGGAAGACACTGAAGCTTTCTTT	CARSLALEEEDTEAFF
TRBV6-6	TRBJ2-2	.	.	TGTGCCAGTATATCCGTGACTAAAGAATGGACCGGGGAGCTGTTTTTT	CASISVTKEWTGELFF
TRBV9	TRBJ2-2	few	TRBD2	TGTGCCAGCAGCGTAGGGGCTAGCGGGAGCCCCGGGGAGCTGTTTTTT	CASSVGASGSPGELFF
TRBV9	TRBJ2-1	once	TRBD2	TGTGCCAGCAGCGTAGCCGGGACTAGCGGGATCTATGAGCAGTTCTTC	CASSVAGTSGIYEQFF
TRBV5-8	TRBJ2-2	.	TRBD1	TGTGCCAGCAGCTTTGACAGGGTAAACACCGGGGAGCTGTTTTTT	CASSFDRVNTGELFF
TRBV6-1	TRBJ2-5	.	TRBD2	TGTGCCAGCGGAGCGGGAGGGAATAGGGAGACCCAGTACTTC	CASGAGGNRETQYF
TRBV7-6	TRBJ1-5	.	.	TGTGCCAGAAGGGGTTGCAATCAGCCCCAGCATTTT	CARRGCNQPQHF
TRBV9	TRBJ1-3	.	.	TGTGCCAGCAGCTTCCGGAGATCCGGAAACACCATATATTTT	CASSFRRSGNTIYF
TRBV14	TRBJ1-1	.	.	TGTGCCAGCAGCCAAGATATCGGAGAGGGGAACACTGAAGCTTTCTTT	CASSQDIGEGNTEAFF
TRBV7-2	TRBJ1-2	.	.	TGTGCCAGCAGTTTCGGCTATGGCTACACCTTC	CASSFGYGYTF
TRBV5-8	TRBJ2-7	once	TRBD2	TGTGCCAGCAGCTCTGGGACTAGCGGGAGGGCTAGGTATGACTACGAGCAGTACTTC	CASSSGTSGRARYDYEQYF
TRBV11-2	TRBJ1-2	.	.	TGTGCCAGCAGCTTGAGGGGGAGTAACTATGGCTACACCTTC	CASSLRGSNYGYTF
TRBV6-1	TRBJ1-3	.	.	TGTGCCAGCAGAGAGGCAGCTGGAAACACCATATATTTT	CASREAAGNTIYF
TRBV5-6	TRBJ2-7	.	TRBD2	TGTGCCAGCAGCGTAGCGGGAGGGATTACCTACGAGCAGTACTTC	CASSVAGGITYEQYF
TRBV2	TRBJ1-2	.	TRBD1	TGTGCCAGCAGGCCAAGGGGACAGGGCCTCCTCTATGGCTACACCTTC	CASRPRGQGLLYGYTF
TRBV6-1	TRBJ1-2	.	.	TGTGCCAGCAGCCCCCAGGGTAGCTATGGCTACACCTTC	CASSPQGSYGYTF
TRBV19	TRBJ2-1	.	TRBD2	TGTGCCAGTAGTATATTCCCTCGACTAGCGAACAATGAGCAGTTCTTC	CASSIFPRLANNEQFF
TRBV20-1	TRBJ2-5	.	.	TGCAGTGCTAGAACCGGGGAGACCCAGTACTTC	CSARTGETQYF
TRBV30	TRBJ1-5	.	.	TGTGCCTGGAGTGTTTCCGGGCAGGGGCCCCAGCATTTT	CAWSVSGQGPQHF
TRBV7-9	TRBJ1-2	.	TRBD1	TGTGCCAGCAGCTTTTCCGGACAGGGAAGAGGCTACACCTTC	CASSFSGQGRGYTF
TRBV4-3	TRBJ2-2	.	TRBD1	TGCGCCAGCAGCCAATCGGACAGGGTGACCGGGGAGCTGTTTTTT	CASSQSDRVTGELFF
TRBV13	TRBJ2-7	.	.	TGTGCCAGCAGCTTCGGGAGTTCCTACGAGCAGTACTTC	CASSFGSSYEQYF
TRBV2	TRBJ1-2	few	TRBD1	TGTGCCAGCAGTTACTCGAGTACAGGGGCTAACTATGGCTACACCTTC	CASSYSSTGANYGYTF
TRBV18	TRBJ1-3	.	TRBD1	TGTGCCAGCTCACCAACCGGGACAGAGCTCTCTGGAAACACCATATATTTT	CASSPTGTELSGNTIYF
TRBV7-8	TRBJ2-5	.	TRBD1	TGTGCCAGCAGGAAAATCCCGACAGGGTATGAGACCCAGTACTTC	CASRKIPTGYETQYF
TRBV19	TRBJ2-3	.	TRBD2	TGTGCCAGTAGCAAGACTAGCGGGAGGACAGATACGCAGTATTTT	CASSKTSGRTDTQYF
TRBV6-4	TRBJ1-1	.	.	TGTGCCAGCAGTGACGAGGGGAACACTGAAGCTTTCTTT	CASSDEGNTEAFF
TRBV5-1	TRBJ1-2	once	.	TGCGCCAGCAGCTCACTTCCCGGCCCCGGGGCTAACTATGGCTACACCTTC	CASSSLPGPGANYGYTF
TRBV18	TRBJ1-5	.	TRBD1	TGTGCCAGCTCATCTAGACAGGGTAATCAGCCCCAGCATTTT	CASSSRQGNQPQHF
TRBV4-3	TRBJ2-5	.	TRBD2	TGCGCCAGCAGCCCCAGACTAGCGGGAGGTCAAGAGACCCAGTACTTC	CASSPRLAGGQETQYF
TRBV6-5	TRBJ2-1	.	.	TGTGCCAGCACCTCAGCGGTAACCCACAATGAGCAGTTCTTC	CASTSAVTHNEQFF
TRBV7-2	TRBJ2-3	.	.	TGTGCCAGCAGCCCCACAGGGACAGATACGCAGTATTTT	CASSPTGTDTQYF